What follows is one TCR beta chain and its context. Trimming took 2 bases from V and 5 from J, leaving 9 bases between them. CDR3 size: 13 residues. Germline V lookup: CDR1 MNHEY, CDR2 SVGAGI. The source of the sample is a study of blood T cell repertoires in COVID-19. Study as a whole: Sites in the United States, Italy and Spain provided acute and convalescent COVID-19 samples.

Patients at the Seattle site were enrolled during active infection and followed longitudinally. Original processing notes: Reference gene primer amplification yielded estimated nucleated cell counts. Produced via immunoSEQ multiplex PCR; TCRdb's table is partial and in-frame only. The V and J calls and the clone size are those of that table, but D and trimming were determined from the DNA. The repertoire holds approximately 500,000 clones, with around nine tenths as singletons. The rearrangement links TRBV6-5 to TRBJ2-5; TRBD2 might be the D (5 bases). The sequenced sample consisted of peripheral blood. The receptor was derived from a woman aged 50 to 60 with COVID-19, enrolled during active disease. The CDR3 bases are TGTGCCAGCAGTTACCCTAGCCGCGAGACCCAGTACTTC. This codes for CASSYPSRETQYF.